These 12 T cell receptor beta chains originate from one sample sequenced in a study of CD8+CD57+ T cells in acquired aplastic anemia. The template for TCR beta VDJ and CDR3 sequence profiling was genomic DNA. TCRdb reprocessed the reads via MiXCR and lists one record per CDR3 protein. The sample carries 150,000 to 200,000 distinct CDR3 sequences, roughly 48% recorded once. The specimen sequenced was sorted CD4+, CD8+, or CD8+CD57+ T cells (not recorded which) from PBMCs. These receptors originate from a human donor in good health.

This clonotype showed up many times. The chain employs TRBV12-3 or TRBV12-4 and TRBJ2-5; 7 nucleotides line up with TRBD1. Trimming took 6 bases from V and 2 from J; bases not matched to a gene: 6. The CDR3 is made up of 14 amino acids. CDR3: CASSRGQLQETQYF. The CDR3 nucleotides read TGTGCCAGCAGCAGGGGACAGCTACAAGAGACCCAGTACTTC.

This chain joins TRBV19 and TRBJ1-5; D may be TRBD1 (6 bases). Looked up from germline, CDR1 is LNHDA and CDR2 is SQIVND (reference sequence). This CDR3 contains 15 residues. Trimming stripped 7 bases from V and 0 bases from J, with 13 bases between. The CDR3 nucleotides are TGTGCCAGTACCATGAGGGGGAATAGCAATCAGCCCCAGCATTTT. Protein sequence: CASTMRGNSNQPQHF. Filled out from reference TRBV19 and TRBJ1-5, the complete variable domain reads DGGITQSPKYLFRKEGQNVTLSCEQNLNHDAMYWYRQDPGQGLRLIYYSQIVNDFQKGDIAEGYSVSREKKESFPLTVTSAQKNPTAFYLCASTMRGNSNQPQHFGDGTRLSIL.

The sample holds a few counts of this clonotype. The chain carries TRBV18 and TRBJ1-2, with a possible D match to TRBD1 (5 bases). Trimming stripped 1 base from V and 7 bases from J, with 13 bases between. Looked up from germline, CDR1 is KGHSH and CDR2 is LQKENI. The CDR3 has 14 residues. The CDR3 DNA reads as TGTGCCAGCTCACCACAGGGGCCTGAGGGTGGCTACACCTTC. It is translated as CASSPQGPEGGYTF.

V and J are TRBV2 and TRBJ1-6; possibly TRBD1 for D (6 bases). V shed 4 bases and J shed 10 bases, with 11 bases lying between them. This CDR3 spans 13 amino acids. Germline V gene data show CDR1 as SNHLY and CDR2 as FYNNEI. The CDR3 loop reads CASSAGVRSPLHF. The CDR3, as DNA: TGTGCCAGCAGTGCAGGGGTTCGCTCACCCCTCCACTTT.

This clonotype was counted ten times or more. The genes are TRBV25-1 and TRBJ2-2; D not resolved. Germline loops: CDR1 MGHDK, CDR2 SYGVNS. Trimming shortened V by 2 bases and J by 1 base, and 2 bases separated the two germline ends. The CDR3 totals 13 residues. CDR3 nucleotides: TGTGCCAGCAGTGAAAAGAACACCGGGGAGCTGTTTTTT. This translates into CASSEKNTGELFF.

This clonotype was observed at least ten times. The gene calls are TRBV7-9 and TRBJ2-5; D not certain. The CDR3 length is 14 residues. V was shortened by 5 bases and J by 4 bases, with 14 bases between the two germline ends. Looked up from germline, CDR1 is SEHNR and CDR2 is FQNEAQ (reference sequence). CDR3 coding DNA: TGTGCCAGCAGCGGGTGGGCTGCGAGAGAGACCCAGTACTTC. Amino acids: CASSGWAARETQYF.

This clonotype showed up many times. CDR3 sequence (DNA): TGTGCCAGCAGCCCCCGCGGGGACAGGGGGGACAATGAGCAGTTCTTC. Translated: CASSPRGDRGDNEQFF. J is TRBJ2-1 and V is TRBV9, with 11 bases matching TRBD1. Germline V gives CDR1 SGDLS, CDR2 YYNGEE. This CDR3 is built from 16 residues. Trimming removed 4 bases from V and 5 bases from J; junction bases left unmatched: 8.

This clonotype has ten or more counts. The chain uses TRBV7-9 and TRBJ2-7; D might be TRBD1 (6 bases). Germline CDR1 reads SEHNR; CDR2 reads FQNEAQ (reference sequence). The CDR3 sequence is 14 residues long. The germline V and J ends were trimmed by 3 bases and 4 bases, with 13 bases remaining between them. CDR3 loop: CASSLSTQGYEQYF. In nucleotides, the CDR3 is TGTGCCAGCAGCTTGTCCACACAGGGTTACGAGCAGTACTTC.

This clonotype appeared many times. The chain employs TRBV19 and TRBJ1-6; TRBD1 agrees at 10 bases. The junction had 6 bases not matched to a gene; V was cut back by 6 bases and J by 10 bases. CDR1 and CDR2 (germline): LNHDA, SQIVND (reference sequence). The CDR3 consists of 14 residues. The CDR3 is CASRKGTGESPLHF. CDR3 nucleotides: TGTGCCAGTAGGAAGGGGACAGGGGAGTCACCCCTCCACTTT.

In its sample, this clonotype was seen once. Relative to the germline gene, one junction end is altered; a read error may explain this. The rearrangement joins TRBV27 to TRBJ1-5; D not resolved. Germline CDR1 reads MNHEY; CDR2 reads SMNVEV (reference sequence). The CDR3 extends over 15 amino acids. This CDR3 reads CASSLSIASALNQHF. CDR3 nucleotide sequence: TGCGCCAGCAGTTTATCGATCGCGTCAGCTCTTAACCAGCATTTT.

This clonotype was observed many times. The chain employs TRBV9 and TRBJ2-7; D not resolved. V dropped 8 bases and J dropped 5 bases, with 17 bases sitting between them. Germline loops: CDR1 SGDLS, CDR2 YYNGEE. The length of the CDR3 is 13 residues. CDR3 residues: CARKTGPRDEQYF. In nucleotides, the CDR3 is TGTGCCAGAAAAACCGGGCCAAGGGACGAGCAGTACTTC.

At least ten counts were recorded for this clonotype. V is TRBV7-2 and J is TRBJ2-3, with TRBD2 matching 8 bases. Per the germline V gene, CDR1 is SGHTA and CDR2 is FQGNSA. The CDR3 extends over 14 amino acids. V lost 6 bases to trimming and J lost 3 bases; unmatched junction nucleotides: 5. CDR3: CASRLSGGTDTQYF. CDR3 coding DNA: TGTGCCAGCAGATTAAGCGGGGGAACAGATACGCAGTATTTT.